In its sample, the clone carrying this T cell receptor beta chain was seen many times. What it recognizes is unknown. TCRalpha and TCRbeta libraries used 5'RACE with constant-segment primers and UMIs. MiXCR was run by TCRdb on the 5' RACE reads, yielding one entry per CDR3 protein. The table has 45,000 to 65,000 distinct CDR3 sequences, 8% to 9.5% seen once. The CDR3 totals 14 residues. CDR1 SGHRS and CDR2 YFSETQ come from the germline V gene. V lost 4 bases to trimming and J lost 6 bases, with 15 bases between them. The data stem from a study of T-cell memory formation after mild COVID-19. Across the whole study: Largely, TCR clusters stayed within a single donor.

General observations from the study: Clones contracting across day 15 to 85 had a balanced CD4/CD8 profile; later expanding clones leaned CD4+. For contracting clones, CD4+ ones sat mainly in CM and EM, CD8+ in EMRA.

The sequence derives from a man aged 18 to 30 who had mild COVID-19 (a few samples of this study predate the infection). Cell type and time point are not known. V and J are TRBV5-1 and TRBJ2-3, with D perhaps given as TRBD1 or TRBD2 (5 bases each). Material for sequencing was PBMCs or a T cell subset sorted from them (not recorded which). CDR3 coding DNA: TGCGCCAGCAGCCTGGGACCCCCCGAGGATACGCAGTATTTT. This codes for CASSLGPPEDTQYF.